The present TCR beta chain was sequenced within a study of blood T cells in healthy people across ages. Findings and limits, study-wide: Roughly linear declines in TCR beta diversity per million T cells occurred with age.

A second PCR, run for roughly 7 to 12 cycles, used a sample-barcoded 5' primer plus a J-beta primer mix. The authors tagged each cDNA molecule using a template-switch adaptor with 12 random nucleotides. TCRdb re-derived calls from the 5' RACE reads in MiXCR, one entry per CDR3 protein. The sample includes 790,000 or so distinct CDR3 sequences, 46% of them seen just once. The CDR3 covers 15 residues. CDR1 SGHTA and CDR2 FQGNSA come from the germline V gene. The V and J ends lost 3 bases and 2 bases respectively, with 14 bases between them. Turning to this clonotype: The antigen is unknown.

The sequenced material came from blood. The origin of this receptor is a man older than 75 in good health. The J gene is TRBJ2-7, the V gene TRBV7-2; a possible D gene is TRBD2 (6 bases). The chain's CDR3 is CASSFGGIYTYEQYF. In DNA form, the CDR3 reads TGTGCCAGCAGCTTCGGCGGGATATACACCTACGAGCAGTACTTC.